These 14 T cell receptor beta chains share one sample of origin, sequenced in a study of OX40 agonist ivuxolimab in advanced cancers. Sequencing was performed with immunoSEQ multiplex PCR; in TCRdb, only in-frame clones are kept and a portion is missing. The sample holds more than 80,000 clones, roughly nine tenths seen once. This sample comprised CD4+ or CD8+ T cells sorted from blood, obtained in a trial of the OX40 agonist ivuxolimab. The receptors were sampled from an adult with an advanced solid tumor such as melanoma, head and neck, liver or kidney cancer.

The chain uses TRBV6-6 and TRBJ2-4; 9 bases are shared with TRBD1. Germline values: CDR1 MNHNY, CDR2 SVGAGI (reference sequence). The CDR3 loop spans 16 amino acids. V shed 6 bases, J shed 0 bases, and the junction held 6 bases outside the gene matches. This chain's CDR3 is CASRQGAELAKNIQYF. In DNA, the CDR3 is TGTGCCAGCAGACAGGGGGCGGAACTAGCCAAAAACATTCAGTACTTC.

The table lists this clone with a count of one. J is TRBJ2-2 and V is TRBV9, with TRBD2 matching over 14 bases. The CDR3 has 17 amino acids. Losses at the gene ends were 4 bases for V and 3 bases for J; bases not matched to a gene: 5. Germline CDR1 is SGDLS and CDR2 is YYNGEE. The CDR3 region is CASSQRLAGGHTGELFF. For the CDR3, the DNA is TGTGCCAGCAGCCAACGACTAGCGGGAGGGCACACCGGGGAGCTGTTTTTT.

The chain employs TRBV9 and TRBJ1-2; D possibly corresponds to TRBD1 (6 bases). The V and J ends lost 4 bases and 1 base respectively, with 14 bases between them. Germline CDR1 SGDLS, CDR2 YYNGEE. CDR3 size: 15 residues. The CDR3 loop is CASSSRGGINYGYTF. The CDR3 DNA reads TGTGCCAGCAGCTCCAGAGGGGGGATTAACTATGGCTACACCTTC.

The chain employs TRBV5-6 and TRBJ1-4; no definite D call. Germline assignment: CDR1 SGHDT and CDR2 YYEEEE. CDR3 length equals 14 residues. Trimming pared 4 bases from V and 0 bases from J, leaving 7 bases between. CDR3 in DNA: TGTGCCAGCAGCCCCACACCAACTAATGAAAAACTGTTTTTT. It encodes CASSPTPTNEKLFF.

This rearrangement joins TRBV11-1 to TRBJ2-1; 10 bases match TRBD2. Per germline, CDR1 SGHAT and CDR2 FQDESV (reference sequence). The trim removed 5 bases at V and 7 bases at J, leaving 8 bases unmatched. This CDR3 is built from 15 residues. In DNA, the CDR3 is TGTGCCAGCAGCGAACTAGCGGGAACGTGGAATGAGCAGTTCTTC. Translated: CASSELAGTWNEQFF. Together with reference TRBV11-1 and TRBJ2-1, the CDR3 gives the full variable domain: EAEVAQSPRYKITEKSQAVAFWCDPISGHATLYWYRQILGQGPELLVQFQDESVVDDSQLPKDRFSAERLKGVDSTLKIQPAELGDSAMYLCASSELAGTWNEQFFGPGTRLTVL.

DNA for the CDR3: TGCGCCAGCAGCCAAGATTTGTTCGCGCGAGAGCAGTACTTC. It codes for CASSQDLFAREQYF. The genes are TRBV4-1 and TRBJ2-7, with D hard to call. This CDR3 is 14 amino acids long. CDR1 and CDR2 (germline): MGHRA, YSYEKL. V dropped 0 bases and J dropped 7 bases, with 13 bases sitting between them.

The chain employs TRBV10-1 and TRBJ2-1; D unclear. Deletions cut 4 bases from V and 0 bases from J, with 7 bases between. Germline V lookup: CDR1 WNHNN, CDR2 SYGVQD (reference sequence). CDR3 length equals 14 residues. The CDR3 sequence: CASSVRSSYNEQFF. CDR3 sequence (DNA): TGCGCCAGCAGTGTGCGAAGCTCCTACAATGAGCAGTTCTTC.

In its sample, this clone was seen once. The gene calls are TRBV7-8 and TRBJ2-2; 10 bases are a match to TRBD1. Germline CDR1 reads SGHVS; CDR2 reads FQNEAQ. V trimming: 6 bases; J trimming: 5 bases; junction bases outside the gene matches: 9. The CDR3 is 16 amino acids. As DNA, the CDR3 is TGTGCCAGCAGGCGGACAGGGGGAATTAATACCGGGGAGCTGTTTTTT. This sequence encodes CASRRTGGINTGELFF. The variable domain in full, with the rest retrieved from reference TRBV7-8 and TRBJ2-2, is GAGVSQSPRYKVAKRGQDVALRCDPISGHVSLFWYQQALGQGPEFLTYFQNEAQLDKSGLPSDRFFAERPEGSVSTLKIQRTQQEDSAVYLCASRRTGGINTGELFFGEGSRLTVL.

This clone showed up just a few times. The rearrangement uses TRBV25-1 and TRBJ1-4; 9 nucleotides line up with TRBD1. The V segment lost 3 bases and the J segment 2 bases; nucleotides outside the gene matches: 4. The germline CDR1 and CDR2 sequences are MGHDK and SYGVNS. The CDR3 sequence is 16 residues long. The CDR3 sequence: CASSDPGQGTNEKLFF. The CDR3 DNA reads TGTGCCAGCAGTGATCCCGGACAGGGGACTAATGAAAAACTGTTTTTT. Filled out from reference TRBV25-1 and TRBJ1-4, the complete variable domain reads EADIYQTPRYLVIGTGKKITLECSQTMGHDKMYWYQQDPGMELHLIHYSYGVNSTEKGDLSSESTVSRIRTEHFPLTLESARPSHTSQYLCASSDPGQGTNEKLFFGSGTQLSVL.

V is TRBV5-1 and J is TRBJ1-1, with 7 positions matching TRBD1. Germline V gene data show CDR1 as SGHRS and CDR2 as YFSETQ. The CDR3 has 13 amino acids. V shed 2 bases and J 11 bases; nucleotides not matched to a gene: 9. The CDR3 bases are TGCGCCAGCAGCTTAGGGACAGCCAACGACGCTTTCTTT. Translation gives CASSLGTANDAFF.

The chain couples TRBV18 to TRBJ2-7; 7 bases map to TRBD1. Germline CDR1 KGHSH, CDR2 LQKENI. The CDR3 runs to 15 residues. After removal of 3 bases from V and 0 bases from J, the junction contained 5 bases not matched to a gene. The CDR3 sequence: CASSPERGPSYEQYF. The CDR3 bases are TGTGCCAGCTCACCGGAAAGGGGGCCCTCCTACGAGCAGTACTTC.

This clone was picked up one time. The chain joins TRBV28 to TRBJ2-7; the D is unclear. V was pared by 2 bases and J by 5 bases, with 13 bases between. Per the germline V gene, CDR1 is MDHEN and CDR2 is SYDVKM. This CDR3 region has 14 residues. The CDR3 sequence: CASSLDNGLDEQYF. The CDR3 DNA reads TGTGCCAGCAGTTTAGATAACGGTTTGGACGAGCAGTACTTC.

The chain is built from TRBV4-1 and TRBJ2-3, with 9 bases that match TRBD2. J gave up 2 bases and V 2 bases, and 5 bases lay outside the gene matches. The CDR3 is 16 residues long. Germline CDR1 reads MGHRA; CDR2 reads YSYEKL. This chain's CDR3 is CASSQLGLAITDTQYF. CDR3 DNA: TGCGCCAGCAGCCAATTAGGACTAGCGATCACAGATACGCAGTATTTT.

The V and J genes are TRBV2 and TRBJ1-1, with unresolved D. The CDR3 is made up of 13 amino acids. Germline V lookup: CDR1 SNHLY, CDR2 FYNNEI. The V end was cut by 7 bases, the J end by 4 bases, with 13 bases between. The CDR3 region has the DNA TGTGCCAGCACCCCCGGTTGGAGCACTGAAGCTTTCTTT. This sequence encodes CASTPGWSTEAFF.